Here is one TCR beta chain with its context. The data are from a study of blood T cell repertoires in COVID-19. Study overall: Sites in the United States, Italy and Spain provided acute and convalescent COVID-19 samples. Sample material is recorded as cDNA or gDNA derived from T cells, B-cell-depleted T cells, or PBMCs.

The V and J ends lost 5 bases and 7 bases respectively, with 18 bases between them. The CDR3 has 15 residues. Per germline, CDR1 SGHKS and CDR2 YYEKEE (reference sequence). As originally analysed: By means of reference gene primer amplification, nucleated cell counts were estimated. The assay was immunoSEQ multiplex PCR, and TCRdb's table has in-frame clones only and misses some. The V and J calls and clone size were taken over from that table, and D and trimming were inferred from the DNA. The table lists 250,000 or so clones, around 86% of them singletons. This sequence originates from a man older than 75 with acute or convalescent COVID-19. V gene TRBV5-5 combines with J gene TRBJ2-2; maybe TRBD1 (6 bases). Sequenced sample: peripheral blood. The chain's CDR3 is CASSFGTGLNGELFF. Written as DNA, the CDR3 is TGTGCCAGCAGTTTCGGCACAGGGTTGAACGGGGAGCTGTTTTTT.